This TCR delta chain was sequenced during a study of gamma-delta chains in newborns, infants, children. Background on the study: Polyclonal expansion of innate γδ T cells after birth follows microbial exposure.

TCRdb reanalysed the reads with CATT. This sample has roughly 11,000 delta-chain clones, with around 3% found just once. Per germline, CDR1 TVYSNPD and CDR2 GDNSRS (reference sequence). Trimming removed 0 bases from V and 1 base from J; junction bases left unmatched: 16. The CDR3 is made up of 18 amino acids. Sequenced material: blood. This clonotype was obtained from a child who was a newborn, infant or young child, either healthy, febrile or measles-vaccinated (not recorded which). The chain uses TRDV3 and TRDJ1, with 8 bases identical to TRDD3. CDR3 loop: CAFRAPSTGGPATDKLIF. Here the CDR3 DNA reads TGTGCCTTTAGGGCCCCCAGTACTGGGGGGCCGGCCACCGATAAACTCATCTTT. Using reference TRDV3 and TRDJ1 for the parts outside the CDR3, the full variable domain is CDKVTQSSPDQTVASGSEVVLLCTYDTVYSNPDLFWYRIRPDYSFQFVFYGDNSRSEGADFTQGRFSVKHILTQKAFHLVISPVRTEDSATYYCAFRAPSTGGPATDKLIFGKGTRVTVEP.